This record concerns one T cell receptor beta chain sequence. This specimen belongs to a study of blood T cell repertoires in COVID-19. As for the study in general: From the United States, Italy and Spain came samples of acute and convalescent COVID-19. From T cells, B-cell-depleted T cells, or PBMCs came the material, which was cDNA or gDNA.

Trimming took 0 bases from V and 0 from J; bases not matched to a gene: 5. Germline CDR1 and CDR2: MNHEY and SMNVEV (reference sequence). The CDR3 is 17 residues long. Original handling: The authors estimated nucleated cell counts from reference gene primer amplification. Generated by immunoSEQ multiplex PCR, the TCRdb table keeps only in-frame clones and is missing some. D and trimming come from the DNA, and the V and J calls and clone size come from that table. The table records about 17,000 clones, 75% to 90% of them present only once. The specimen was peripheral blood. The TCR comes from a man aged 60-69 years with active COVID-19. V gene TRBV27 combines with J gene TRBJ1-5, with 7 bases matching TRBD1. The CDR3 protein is CASSLSRGRDSNQPQHF. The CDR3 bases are TGTGCCAGCAGTTTATCGAGGGGGCGGGATAGCAATCAGCCCCAGCATTTT.